The 8 T cell receptor beta chains given below trace back to one sample, sequenced in a study of T-cell reconstitution after alpha-beta-depleted transplantation in children (dated by TCRdb to about 2016). Interpreted using the paper, the treatment or condition label stands for: allogeneic hematopoietic cell transplantation with graft depleted of TCRalphabeta T cells and CD19 B cells. The library was produced with PCR. The listed sequencing device is Illumina HiSeq 2500. TCR library preparation used molecular barcoding, with unique molecular identifiers applied to normalize quantification of the TCRbeta repertoire. In TCRdb, the public reads were trimmed at Q25 with fastp and aligned with MiXCR, with productive beta chains retained. Entries that share a CDR3 protein sequence are merged under the most common genes and DNA. The sample table lists about 580,000 distinct CDR3 sequences, 27% of them with a count of one. The ten largest account for under 45% of the sample.

The sequenced sample was PBMCs, obtained before TCRalphabeta/CD19-depleted stem cell transplant. The receptors shown here come from a boy younger than two with Wiskott-Aldrich syndrome, due to receive a stem cell transplant.

This clonotype has more than one count but fewer than ten. The genes are TRBV27 and TRBJ1-2; D is unclear. The CDR3 has 14 amino acids. Germline values: CDR1 MNHEY, CDR2 SMNVEV (reference sequence). Trimming removed 0 bases at V and 3 bases at J, with 8 bases between. CDR3 sequence: CASSLSGFYYGYTF. The CDR3 nucleotides are TGTGCCAGCAGTTTATCGGGGTTCTACTATGGCTACACCTTC.

The CDR3, as DNA: TGCGCCAGCAGCTTGAGTGCGGGACAGGGGGCCGTCGAGCAGTACTTC. This translates into CASSLSAGQGAVEQYF. The chain links TRBV5-1 to TRBJ2-7, with 12 bases that match TRBD1. The germline gives CDR1 SGHRS, CDR2 YFSETQ. The length of the CDR3 is 16 residues. The J segment lost 6 bases and the V segment lost 1 base, leaving 8 bases of the junction unmatched.

The rearrangement links TRBV18 to TRBJ2-7; TRBD1 matches at 7 bases. There are 13 residues in the CDR3. Germline V CDR1 and CDR2: KGHSH, LQKENI. J gave up 6 bases and V 6 bases, and 8 bases lay outside the gene matches. CDR3 residues: CASSPKTGTEQYF. The CDR3 DNA reads TGTGCCAGCTCTCCCAAGACAGGGACCGAGCAGTACTTC.

V and J are TRBV5-1 and TRBJ2-1, with 13 bases lining up with TRBD2. The CDR3 contains 16 residues. Germline lookup yields CDR1 SGHRS and CDR2 YFSETQ. V shed 4 bases and J 6 bases; nucleotides not matched to a gene: 7. CDR3 nucleotide sequence: TGCGCCAGCAGCCTCGGACTAGCGGGAGACTTCAATGAGCAGTTCTTC. Amino acid sequence: CASSLGLAGDFNEQFF.

The chain carries TRBV5-1 and TRBJ2-3, with TRBD2 matching over 9 bases. V lost 3 bases to trimming and J lost 2 bases; unmatched junction nucleotides: 4. There are 15 residues in the CDR3. Germline V gene sequence: CDR1 SGHRS, CDR2 YFSETQ. CDR3 loop: CASSSRLAATDTQYF. The CDR3 DNA sequence: TGCGCCAGCAGCTCCAGACTAGCGGCCACAGATACGCAGTATTTT.

The V gene is TRBV5-1, the J gene TRBJ1-2; a weak D match, TRBD1 (5 bases). The CDR3 has 17 amino acids. V was clipped by 0 bases and J by 3 bases, with 18 bases between them. Germline loops: CDR1 SGHRS, CDR2 YFSETQ. The CDR3 nucleotides read TGCGCCAGCAGCTTGGACCCGGACAAACCAGAGGACTATGGCTACACCTTC. Its protein product is CASSLDPDKPEDYGYTF.

CDR3 sequence reads: CASRRTSGNFYEQYF. CDR3 in DNA: TGTGCCAGCAGACGGACTAGCGGGAATTTCTACGAGCAGTACTTC. The chain links TRBV12-3 or TRBV12-4 to TRBJ2-7; 12 bases align to TRBD2. There are 15 residues in the CDR3. Trimming took 6 bases from V and 3 from J; bases not matched to a gene: 6.

The rearrangement uses TRBV5-4 and TRBJ2-1; the D call may be TRBD1 or TRBD2 (5 bases each). The germline CDR1 and CDR2 sequences are SGHNT and YYREEE (reference sequence). This CDR3 contains 14 residues. Trimming removed 0 bases from V and 6 bases from J, with 10 bases in between. The CDR3 here is CASSLVGDANEQFF. The DNA of the CDR3 is TGTGCCAGCAGCTTGGTGGGGGATGCCAATGAGCAGTTCTTC.